This T cell receptor beta chain was captured by sequencing in a study of OX40 agonist ivuxolimab in advanced cancers. Study at large: Three patients, one with hepatocellular carcinoma and two with cutaneous melanoma, responded partially. Study-level findings and limits: Averaged across samples, CD8+ T cells carried more expanded clones than CD4+ did.

Data came from immunoSEQ multiplex PCR; TCRdb stores just in-frame clones and leaves some out. The profile covers about 79,000 clones, with around 85% appearing a single time and more than 3.5% taken by the ten largest. Peripheral blood came from all dose cohorts at three timepoints. A word on this clone: The antigen remains undetermined.

The CDR3 consists of 13 residues. V was clipped by 4 bases and J by 4 bases, with 8 bases between them. Germline CDR1 is GTSNPN and CDR2 is SVGIG (reference sequence). This clonotype was sampled from an adult with an advanced solid tumor such as melanoma, head and neck, liver or kidney cancer. This material consisted of CD4+ or CD8+ T cells sorted from blood, taken in a trial of the OX40 agonist ivuxolimab. The chain couples TRBV30 to TRBJ1-6, with no clear D. Written as DNA, the CDR3 is TGTGCCTGGACTACGGGATATAATTCACCCCTCCACTTT. Translated, it gives CAWTTGYNSPLHF.